These T cell receptor beta chains were read from a single sample in a study of T cells after posttransplantation cyclophosphamide. Sequencing used immunoSEQ multiplex PCR; TCRdb keeps in-frame clones, though not all of them. The sample has fewer than 7,000 clones; around nine tenths are singletons. Specimen: CD8+ T cells sorted from blood, collected after allogeneic stem cell transplant with posttransplant cyclophosphamide. These receptors were obtained from a male patient between 60 and 69 years old who received an allogeneic stem cell transplant from a related donor and was CMV-positive. The T cells may come from the graft donor. The CDR3 runs from the conserved cysteine through the conserved F or W. Fields, in order: CDR3 DNA, CDR3 protein, D gene, V gene, J gene, clone size. A D gene is named only where the DNA matches it firmly. Not all rows give a size; the values are once, few, many and, for expanded clones, a class.

cdr3_nt: TGTGCCAGCAGCCCCGCGACTTCGTATACGCAGTATTTT
cdr3_aa: CASSPATSYTQYF
d_call: .
v_call: TRBV5-6
j_call: TRBJ2-3
clone_size: .

cdr3_nt: TGTGCCAGCAGCAAGGAGACAGGGGGAAACATTCAGTACTTC
cdr3_aa: CASSKETGGNIQYF
d_call: TRBD1
v_call: TRBV28
j_call: TRBJ2-4
clone_size: .

cdr3_nt: TGTGCCACCAGCAGAGATCTAGGTAGCGGGGGGCTTGAGCAGTTCTTC
cdr3_aa: CATSRDLGSGGLEQFF
d_call: TRBD2
v_call: TRBV15
j_call: TRBJ2-1
clone_size: .

cdr3_nt: TGCGCCAGCAGCCAGAAGACAGGGGGAAGCTACAATGAGCAGTTCTTC
cdr3_aa: CASSQKTGGSYNEQFF
d_call: TRBD1
v_call: TRBV5-1
j_call: TRBJ2-1
clone_size: .

cdr3_nt: TGTGCCAGCAGCCGCCGAGCCAGCGGGGGTTATGTCACAGATACGCAGTATTTT
cdr3_aa: CASSRRASGGYVTDTQYF
d_call: TRBD2
v_call: TRBV4-2
j_call: TRBJ2-3
clone_size: .

cdr3_nt: TGTGCCAGTAGTATAGGACAGGGGGCTTTGCAGCCCCAGCATTTT
cdr3_aa: CASSIGQGALQPQHF
d_call: TRBD1
v_call: TRBV19
j_call: TRBJ1-5
clone_size: .

cdr3_nt: TGTGCCAGCAGTTATTACAGGGGTAGCGCGGAGGGCTACACCTTC
cdr3_aa: CASSYYRGSAEGYTF
d_call: TRBD1
v_call: TRBV6-5
j_call: TRBJ1-2
clone_size: .

cdr3_nt: TGTGCCAGTAGCATAATCCGGTCCGGGGAGCTGTTTTTT
cdr3_aa: CASSIIRSGELFF
d_call: .
v_call: TRBV19
j_call: TRBJ2-2
clone_size: .

cdr3_nt: TGTGCCAGCAAGTCTGGACACGCTGGAAACACCATATATTTT
cdr3_aa: CASKSGHAGNTIYF
d_call: .
v_call: TRBV14
j_call: TRBJ1-3
clone_size: .

cdr3_nt: TGTGCCAGCAGCAGGCGACAGGGCAACTTCTACGAGCAGTACTTC
cdr3_aa: CASSRRQGNFYEQYF
d_call: TRBD1
v_call: TRBV7-9
j_call: TRBJ2-7
clone_size: .

cdr3_nt: TGTGCCAGCAGCCTAAGGGCAGGACTGTACGAGCAGTACTTC
cdr3_aa: CASSLRAGLYEQYF
d_call: .
v_call: TRBV14
j_call: TRBJ2-7
clone_size: .

cdr3_nt: TGCGCCAGCAGCCGTTCCGGGACAGGGGTTGGCGACGAGCAGTACTTC
cdr3_aa: CASSRSGTGVGDEQYF
d_call: TRBD1
v_call: TRBV4-3
j_call: TRBJ2-7
clone_size: .

cdr3_nt: TGTGCCAGCAGTTGGGGGACAGGGGACACTGAAGCTTTCTTT
cdr3_aa: CASSWGTGDTEAFF
d_call: TRBD1
v_call: TRBV27
j_call: TRBJ1-1
clone_size: .

cdr3_nt: TGCGCCAGCAGCCAAGGTCGTGGACTAGCGGGGGGAAGTCTCACAGATACGCAGTATTTT
cdr3_aa: CASSQGRGLAGGSLTDTQYF
d_call: TRBD2
v_call: TRBV4-1
j_call: TRBJ2-3
clone_size: .

cdr3_nt: TGTGCCAGCAGCGTAGGTCAAGGGGGCACCTATGGCTACACCTTC
cdr3_aa: CASSVGQGGTYGYTF
d_call: TRBD1
v_call: TRBV9
j_call: TRBJ1-2
clone_size: .

cdr3_nt: TGTGCCAGCAGTACCCCTGGGGGGTGGACTGAAGCTTTCTTT
cdr3_aa: CASSTPGGWTEAFF
d_call: .
v_call: TRBV27
j_call: TRBJ1-1
clone_size: .

cdr3_nt: TGTGCCACCAGCCGTGGGACTAGCGGGGGGGCCCCGTCAGATACGCAGTATTTT
cdr3_aa: CATSRGTSGGAPSDTQYF
d_call: TRBD2
v_call: TRBV15
j_call: TRBJ2-3
clone_size: .

cdr3_nt: TGTGCCAGCGCGGAATTGAACACTGAAGCTTTCTTT
cdr3_aa: CASAELNTEAFF
d_call: .
v_call: TRBV28
j_call: TRBJ1-1
clone_size: .

cdr3_nt: TGTGCCAGCAGCCCAACAGGGGGAAGCTACGAGCAGTACTTC
cdr3_aa: CASSPTGGSYEQYF
d_call: TRBD1
v_call: TRBV7-9
j_call: TRBJ2-7
clone_size: .

cdr3_nt: TGTGCCAGCAGTTACTCATCCGGGAATTCACCCCTCCACTTT
cdr3_aa: CASSYSSGNSPLHF
d_call: .
v_call: TRBV6-5
j_call: TRBJ1-6
clone_size: .

cdr3_nt: TGCGCCAGCAGCTTACTACAGGTGAACACTGAAGCTTTCTTT
cdr3_aa: CASSLLQVNTEAFF
d_call: .
v_call: TRBV5-1
j_call: TRBJ1-1
clone_size: .

cdr3_nt: TGTGCCACCAGCGATCAGGATTCTCGGGGGGAGACCCAGTACTTC
cdr3_aa: CATSDQDSRGETQYF
d_call: .
v_call: TRBV15
j_call: TRBJ2-5
clone_size: .

cdr3_nt: TGTGCCAGCAGTGCGGGACAGGAGTACGAGCAGTACTTC
cdr3_aa: CASSAGQEYEQYF
d_call: TRBD1
v_call: TRBV6-1
j_call: TRBJ2-7
clone_size: .

cdr3_nt: TGTGCCAGCAGTGAAGGGGATTCGGGGACAGAGACTAACTATGGCTACACCTTC
cdr3_aa: CASSEGDSGTETNYGYTF
d_call: TRBD1
v_call: TRBV6-1
j_call: TRBJ1-2
clone_size: .

cdr3_nt: TGCGCCAGCAGCCAGGCGGGACAGATGTACAATGGCTACACCTTC
cdr3_aa: CASSQAGQMYNGYTF
d_call: TRBD1
v_call: TRBV4-3
j_call: TRBJ1-2
clone_size: .

cdr3_nt: TGCAGCGTCCGAAGGGGACAGAACTATGGCTACACCTTC
cdr3_aa: CSVRRGQNYGYTF
d_call: TRBD1
v_call: TRBV29-1
j_call: TRBJ1-2
clone_size: .

cdr3_nt: TGTGCCAGCAGTCCGACTAGCGGGGGTTACCAAGAGACCCAGTACTTC
cdr3_aa: CASSPTSGGYQETQYF
d_call: TRBD2
v_call: TRBV28
j_call: TRBJ2-5
clone_size: .

cdr3_nt: TGTGCCAGCAGTGAATATCTAGCGGGAATTGACACCTACAATGAGCAGTTCTTC
cdr3_aa: CASSEYLAGIDTYNEQFF
d_call: TRBD2
v_call: TRBV6-1
j_call: TRBJ2-1
clone_size: once

cdr3_nt: TGCGCCAGCAGCCCGGACACCACGAACTCTGGAAACACCATATATTTT
cdr3_aa: CASSPDTTNSGNTIYF
d_call: .
v_call: TRBV4-1
j_call: TRBJ1-3
clone_size: .

cdr3_nt: TGTGCCAGCAGCATTTTGGACAGGGTAGCAGGGGACACCATATATTTT
cdr3_aa: CASSILDRVAGDTIYF
d_call: TRBD1
v_call: TRBV9
j_call: TRBJ1-3
clone_size: .

cdr3_nt: TGCGCCAGCAGCCAGCGCCCCCCCTATATAGCGGGTGGCACAGATACGCAGTATTTT
cdr3_aa: CASSQRPPYIAGGTDTQYF
d_call: TRBD2
v_call: TRBV4-1
j_call: TRBJ2-3
clone_size: .

cdr3_nt: TGTGCCAGCACAGACCCTCGGAGTGTTCAAGATACGCAGTATTTT
cdr3_aa: CASTDPRSVQDTQYF
d_call: .
v_call: TRBV28
j_call: TRBJ2-3
clone_size: .

cdr3_nt: TGTGCCAGCAGCCCCCCCGGACTCCGGAGGGATGAAAAACTGTTTTTT
cdr3_aa: CASSPPGLRRDEKLFF
d_call: .
v_call: TRBV5-6
j_call: TRBJ1-4
clone_size: .

cdr3_nt: TGTGCCAGCAGCTTAGGTTTTGGGGCAGGCACTGGGGCCAACGTCCTGACTTTC
cdr3_aa: CASSLGFGAGTGANVLTF
d_call: .
v_call: TRBV7-9
j_call: TRBJ2-6
clone_size: .

cdr3_nt: TGTGCCAGCAGCTCGCATACAGGCCCCTCAGGGTTCTTC
cdr3_aa: CASSSHTGPSGFF
d_call: .
v_call: TRBV7-9
j_call: TRBJ2-1
clone_size: .

cdr3_nt: TGCGCCAGCAGCCAATACTCAGGACAGGGACCCTATGGCTACACCTTC
cdr3_aa: CASSQYSGQGPYGYTF
d_call: TRBD1
v_call: TRBV4-3
j_call: TRBJ1-2
clone_size: .

cdr3_nt: TGCGCCAGCAGCTTAGAAGGGACTAGCGGGTCCGGCTACGAGCAGTACTTC
cdr3_aa: CASSLEGTSGSGYEQYF
d_call: TRBD2
v_call: TRBV5-1
j_call: TRBJ2-7
clone_size: .

cdr3_nt: TGTGCCAGCAGCTTAGCGTCCGGGACAGAAAGCTACACCTTC
cdr3_aa: CASSLASGTESYTF
d_call: TRBD1
v_call: TRBV7-9
j_call: TRBJ1-2
clone_size: .

cdr3_nt: TGTGCCAGCAGCTTAGCGGGGGCACCTAACCAGTACTTC
cdr3_aa: CASSLAGAPNQYF
d_call: .
v_call: TRBV7-6
j_call: TRBJ2-5
clone_size: .

cdr3_nt: TGTGCCAGCAGCGTAGGGGGGACAGGCGGCGGCTACACCTTC
cdr3_aa: CASSVGGTGGGYTF
d_call: TRBD1
v_call: TRBV9
j_call: TRBJ1-2
clone_size: .

cdr3_nt: TGCGCCAGCAGCCCCGGGACAGGGGGAACAGATACGCAGTATTTT
cdr3_aa: CASSPGTGGTDTQYF
d_call: TRBD1
v_call: TRBV4-3
j_call: TRBJ2-3
clone_size: .

cdr3_nt: TGTGCCAGCAGCCAGACGGACAGAAATTATGCCCATGAGCAGTTCTTC
cdr3_aa: CASSQTDRNYAHEQFF
d_call: .
v_call: TRBV14
j_call: TRBJ2-1
clone_size: .

cdr3_nt: TGTGCCAGCAGCACAGGGGAGTTGTCGCGCGAAAAACTGTTTTTT
cdr3_aa: CASSTGELSREKLFF
d_call: TRBD1
v_call: TRBV5-4
j_call: TRBJ1-4
clone_size: .

cdr3_nt: TGTGCCAGCAGCCCGGGAGGCGGAAAACTGTTTTTT
cdr3_aa: CASSPGGGKLFF
d_call: .
v_call: TRBV14
j_call: TRBJ1-4
clone_size: .

cdr3_nt: TGTGCCAGCAGCTCGACCGGGACTCGCACAGATACGCAGTATTTT
cdr3_aa: CASSSTGTRTDTQYF
d_call: .
v_call: TRBV5-6
j_call: TRBJ2-3
clone_size: .

cdr3_nt: TGTGCCAGCAGCCATAATAGAATCAATGAGCAGTTCTTC
cdr3_aa: CASSHNRINEQFF
d_call: .
v_call: TRBV27
j_call: TRBJ2-1
clone_size: .

cdr3_nt: TGTGCCAGCAGTCCCTGGACAGGGGTGAGCAATCAGCCCCAGCATTTT
cdr3_aa: CASSPWTGVSNQPQHF
d_call: TRBD1
v_call: TRBV27
j_call: TRBJ1-5
clone_size: .

cdr3_nt: TGCGCCAGCAGCCCAGGACAGTATGGCTACACCTTC
cdr3_aa: CASSPGQYGYTF
d_call: .
v_call: TRBV4-1
j_call: TRBJ1-2
clone_size: .

cdr3_nt: TGTGCCAGCAGTTCAGTATACGACAGGGGCTTGGATACGCAGTATTTT
cdr3_aa: CASSSVYDRGLDTQYF
d_call: TRBD1
v_call: TRBV28
j_call: TRBJ2-3
clone_size: .

cdr3_nt: TGTGCCAGCAGCCCAACAGGGTCTGGCTACACCTTC
cdr3_aa: CASSPTGSGYTF
d_call: .
v_call: TRBV27
j_call: TRBJ1-2
clone_size: .

cdr3_nt: TGTGCCAGCAGCTTGGGGACAGGGCGCAATCAGCCCCAGCATTTT
cdr3_aa: CASSLGTGRNQPQHF
d_call: TRBD1
v_call: TRBV5-6
j_call: TRBJ1-5
clone_size: .

cdr3_nt: TGTGCCAGCAGTTGGACTAGCGGGGATTTCACCGGGGAGCTGTTTTTT
cdr3_aa: CASSWTSGDFTGELFF
d_call: TRBD2
v_call: TRBV6-5
j_call: TRBJ2-2
clone_size: .